This T cell receptor (beta chain) was recovered during a study of T cells in Graves' hyperthyroidism and ophthalmopathy. Regions amplified from RNA transcripts were the TCR beta CDR3 regions. HTBI primers were the set used in a first-round RT-PCR of the TCR CDR3. TCRdb processed the multiplex PCR reads anew with MiXCR; each CDR3 protein has one entry. The table shows fewer than 850,000 distinct CDR3 sequences, with around 16% occurring only once. This clonotype was observed at least ten times. Deletions cut 6 bases from V and 4 bases from J, with 12 bases between. This CDR3 region has 13 residues. Germline lookup yields CDR1 MNHEY and CDR2 SVGEGT. Investigators excluded patients with uncontrolled infection, other autoimmune disease, pregnancy or lactation.

Sequencing used blood. This clonotype was obtained from a man between 45 and 60 years old with Graves' hyperthyroidism. V is TRBV6-2 or TRBV6-3 and J is TRBJ2-5; D call uncertain. DNA for the CDR3: TGTGCCAGCAGAAAAGCTTCGGGAGAGACCCAGTACTTC. Its translation: CASRKASGETQYF.